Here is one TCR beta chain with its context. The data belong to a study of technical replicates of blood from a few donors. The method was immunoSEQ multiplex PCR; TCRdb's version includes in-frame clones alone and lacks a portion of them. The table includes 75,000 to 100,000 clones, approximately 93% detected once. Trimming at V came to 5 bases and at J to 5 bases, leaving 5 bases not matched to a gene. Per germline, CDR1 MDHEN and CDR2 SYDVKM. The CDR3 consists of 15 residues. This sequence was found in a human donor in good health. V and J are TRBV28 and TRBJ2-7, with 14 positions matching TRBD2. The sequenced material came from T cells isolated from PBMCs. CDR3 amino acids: CASSPGLAGAHEQYF. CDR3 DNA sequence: TGTGCCAGCAGTCCGGGACTAGCGGGAGCGCACGAGCAGTACTTC. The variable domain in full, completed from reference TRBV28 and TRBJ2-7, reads DVKVTQSSRYLVKRTGEKVFLECVQDMDHENMFWYRQDPGLGLRLIYFSYDVKMKEKGDIPEGYSVSREKKERFSLILESASTNQTSMYLCASSPGLAGAHEQYFGPGTRLTVT.